One sample yielded the 16 T cell receptor beta chains listed below, sequenced in a study of blood T cell repertoires in COVID-19. Sequencing was performed with immunoSEQ multiplex PCR; in TCRdb, only in-frame clones are kept and a portion is missing. The sample yields about 370,000 clones, about 87% seen once. Sequencing used peripheral blood. These receptors came from a woman under 40 with COVID-19, enrolled during active disease.

The V call is TRBV3-1 (or the pseudogene TRBV3-2), the J call TRBJ1-4; possibly TRBD1 for D (5 bases). Trimming left V 0 bases short and J 7 bases short, with 12 bases between. CDR3 length equals 15 residues. CDR1 and CDR2 from the germline V gene are LGHDT and YNNKEL (reference sequence). The CDR3 spells CASSQEGPGLEKLFF. In DNA, the CDR3 is TGTGCCAGCAGCCAAGAAGGGCCAGGGCTTGAAAAACTGTTTTTT.

The chain has TRBV6-5 and TRBJ1-5, with TRBD1 matching over 8 bases. The CDR3 is 13 amino acids. Germline V gene sequence: CDR1 MNHEY, CDR2 SVGAGI. V trimming: 8 bases; J trimming: 2 bases; junction bases outside the gene matches: 2. The CDR3 is CASGQGGNQPQHF. CDR3 DNA sequence: TGTGCCAGCGGACAGGGCGGCAATCAGCCCCAGCATTTT.

The CDR3 coding sequence is TGTGCCAGTAGTCCGAATCGCGGGCAGGGACATAAAGGATTGAGCTCCTACAATGAGCAGTTCTTC. It codes for CASSPNRGQGHKGLSSYNEQFF. The chain carries TRBV19 and TRBJ2-1, with D possibly being TRBD1 (6 bases). The germline V gene encodes CDR1 LNHDA and CDR2 SQIVND (reference sequence). The CDR3 is 22 residues long. Trimming left V 5 bases short and J 0 bases short, with 32 bases between.

The chain joins TRBV4-1 to TRBJ1-4; D perhaps matches TRBD1 (5 bases). Trimming removed 3 bases from V and 5 bases from J, with 16 bases in between. CDR3 length: 16 residues. Germline CDR1 reads MGHRA; CDR2 reads YSYEKL. Written as DNA, the CDR3 is TGCGCCAGCAGCCAGGGGGGACGGGGTCTAAATGAAAAACTGTTTTTT. This gives the protein CASSQGGRGLNEKLFF.

This clone appeared a single time. The chain combines TRBV5-1 with TRBJ2-1; TRBD1 agrees at 10 bases. The V and J ends lost 5 bases and 7 bases, in that order; junction bases with no gene match: 9. The germline V gene encodes CDR1 SGHRS and CDR2 YFSETQ. There are 15 residues in the CDR3. CDR3 bases: TGCGCCAGCAGGACCGGGACAGGGGACCTTAATGAGCAGTTCTTC. Encoded protein: CASRTGTGDLNEQFF.

The V and J genes are TRBV7-2 and TRBJ2-1; 9 bases map to TRBD2. The CDR3 is 15 amino acids. The ends lost 3 bases at V and 9 bases at J; junction bases unmatched: 9. The V gene's germline CDR1 is SGHTA and CDR2 FQGNSA. Here the CDR3 reads CASSFSGSGFGEQFF. The CDR3 DNA follows: TGTGCCAGCAGCTTTAGCGGGAGCGGGTTCGGTGAGCAGTTCTTC.

The chain couples TRBV9 to TRBJ1-6; D not certain. From germline, CDR1 is SGDLS and CDR2 YYNGEE. The CDR3 has 13 residues. V was pared by 4 bases and J by 10 bases, with 12 bases between. The CDR3 sequence is CASSSAGGSPLHF. The CDR3 nucleotides are TGTGCCAGCAGCTCCGCGGGTGGGTCACCCCTCCACTTT.

The V and J genes are TRBV12-3 or TRBV12-4 and TRBJ2-2, with a tentative D call TRBD1 (5 bases). The CDR3 contains 13 residues. The V and J ends lost 7 bases and 4 bases respectively, with 10 bases between them. The CDR3 DNA sequence: TGTGCCAGCAAAGGGGCGGCCACCGGGGAGCTGTTTTTT. Protein sequence: CASKGAATGELFF.

V is TRBV13 and J is TRBJ1-4; D not resolved. CDR1 is PRHDT, CDR2 FYEKMQ, per germline (reference sequence). The CDR3 runs to 14 residues. The V and J ends lost 6 bases and 6 bases respectively, with 14 bases between them. The CDR3 here is CASRPGIGDEKLFF. The DNA for the CDR3 is TGTGCCAGCAGGCCCGGGATTGGGGATGAAAAACTGTTTTTT.

The V and J genes are TRBV5-3 and TRBJ2-7; the match to TRBD2 covers 11 bases. TRBV5-3 is placed among ORFs of uncertain function. The CDR3 loop spans 16 amino acids. Losses at the gene ends were 6 bases for V and 4 bases for J; bases not matched to a gene: 12. CDR3 in amino acids: CARTIGWLAGGYEQYF. Here the CDR3 DNA reads TGTGCCAGAACCATTGGGTGGCTAGCGGGAGGATACGAGCAGTACTTC.

The chain couples TRBV28 to TRBJ2-2; 13 nucleotides line up with TRBD2. Per germline, CDR1 MDHEN and CDR2 SYDVKM. Germline trimming cut 3 bases from V and 6 bases from J; bases unmatched to any gene: 4. This CDR3 comprises 16 residues. CDR3 DNA: TGTGCCAGCAGTTTGGAACTAGCGGGAGGGCCCGGGGAGCTGTTTTTT. This gives the protein CASSLELAGGPGELFF. Supplemented by reference TRBV28 and TRBJ2-2, the full variable domain reads DVKVTQSSRYLVKRTGEKVFLECVQDMDHENMFWYRQDPGLGLRLIYFSYDVKMKEKGDIPEGYSVSREKKERFSLILESASTNQTSMYLCASSLELAGGPGELFFGEGSRLTVL.

V gene TRBV5-1 combines with J gene TRBJ2-3; 12 nucleotides match TRBD2. Germline lookup yields CDR1 SGHRS and CDR2 YFSETQ. The CDR3 runs to 18 residues. V was clipped by 0 bases and J by 2 bases; unmatched bases: 7. The CDR3: CASSLGLAGGPHTDTQYF. CDR3 sequence (DNA): TGCGCCAGCAGCTTGGGGCTAGCGGGAGGGCCTCACACAGATACGCAGTATTTT.

The V call is TRBV10-3, the J call TRBJ1-2, with a weak D call TRBD1 (5 bases). The CDR3 loop spans 13 amino acids. V was clipped by 4 bases and J by 8 bases, with 14 bases between them. Germline V CDR1 and CDR2: ENHRY, SYGVKD. The chain's CDR3 is CAISGRAQWGYTF. The CDR3 coding sequence is TGTGCCATCAGTGGCAGGGCCCAGTGGGGCTACACCTTC.

The chain recombines TRBV6-7 with TRBJ2-1; perhaps TRBD2 as D (7 bases). TRBV6-7 is sorted into the ORF group, with uncertain function. The CDR3 loop spans 15 amino acids. Trimming cost V 6 bases and J 4 bases, with 16 bases left between them. The CDR3 coding sequence is TGTGCCAGCAGACCGAGGGGGGGGGTTTACAATGAGCAGTTCTTC. It codes for CASRPRGGVYNEQFF.

The chain combines TRBV2 with TRBJ1-6, with 7 bases that match TRBD1. After removal of 6 bases from V and 6 bases from J, the junction contained 5 bases not matched to a gene. From germline, CDR1 is SNHLY and CDR2 FYNNEI. The CDR3 sequence is 14 residues long. CDR3 in DNA: TGTGCCAGCAGAAAGGAGGGGGCTAATTCACCCCTCCACTTT. Translated, it gives CASRKEGANSPLHF.

The chain combines TRBV6-5 with TRBJ2-2; D possibly corresponds to TRBD2 (5 bases). The length of the CDR3 is 15 residues. V lost 6 bases to trimming and J lost 6 bases, with 17 bases between them. CDR1 and CDR2 from the germline V gene are MNHEY and SVGAGI. The CDR3 bases are TGTGCCAGCAGCGGACTTTCACTGTCGCCCGGGGAGCTGTTTTTT. Its protein is CASSGLSLSPGELFF.